A single sample gave rise to the 5 T cell receptor beta chains below, sequenced in a study of T cells in Graves' hyperthyroidism and ophthalmopathy. TCR beta CDR3 regions were amplified from RNA transcripts. HTBI primers drove first-round RT-PCR of the TCR CDR3. TCRdb re-derived calls from the multiplex PCR reads in MiXCR, one entry per CDR3 protein. The table lists around 690,000 distinct CDR3 sequences, around 15% of them singletons. Sequencing was done on a sample of blood. The receptors derive from a middle-aged man with Graves' hyperthyroidism.

V and J are TRBV4-1 and TRBJ2-5; the match to TRBD1 covers 7 bases. Per germline, CDR1 MGHRA and CDR2 YSYEKL. The CDR3 is 17 amino acids. J was trimmed by 0 bases and V by 5 bases; bases with no gene match: 12. CDR3 protein: CASSKGTALQYQETQYF. CDR3 coding DNA: TGCGCCAGCAGCAAAGGGACAGCCTTACAGTACCAAGAGACCCAGTACTTC.

This clonotype was recorded at least ten times. The chain links TRBV3-1 to TRBJ1-2, with D possibly matching TRBD1 (5 bases). Trimming removed 5 bases from V and 5 bases from J, with 9 bases in between. The germline V gene has CDR1 LGHDT and CDR2 YNNKEL (reference sequence). The CDR3 contains 12 residues. CDR3 in amino acids: CASSERGYGYTF. Here the CDR3 DNA reads TGTGCCAGCAGCGAAAGGGGTTATGGCTACACCTTC.

This clonotype was seen at least ten times. The J gene is TRBJ1-2, the V gene TRBV28; possible D gene TRBD1, 5 bases. Germline V gene data show CDR1 as MDHEN and CDR2 as SYDVKM. V shed 6 bases and J shed 2 bases, with 13 bases lying between them. The CDR3 has 14 residues. CDR3 residues: CASSLGTGNYGYTF. The CDR3 bases are TGTGCCAGCAGCCTAGGGACGGGGAACTATGGCTACACCTTC.

The chain joins TRBV5-1 to TRBJ2-1; 14 nucleotides agree with TRBD2. J lost 7 bases, V lost 6 bases, and 3 bases had no gene match. This CDR3 spans 14 amino acids. Germline loops: CDR1 SGHRS, CDR2 YFSETQ. The chain's CDR3 is CASTGLAGGNEQFF. The CDR3, as DNA: TGCGCCAGCACCGGACTAGCGGGAGGAAATGAGCAGTTCTTC.

There are many counts of this clonotype. The chain has TRBV12-3 or TRBV12-4 and TRBJ1-1, with 10 nucleotides matching TRBD1. The CDR3 is made up of 17 amino acids. The V gene end was trimmed by 3 bases and the J gene end by 0 bases; junction bases not matched to a gene: 7. CDR3 nucleotide sequence: TGTGCCAGCAGTTTTGGGGACAGGGGTTCGATGAACACTGAAGCTTTCTTT. The encoded protein is CASSFGDRGSMNTEAFF.